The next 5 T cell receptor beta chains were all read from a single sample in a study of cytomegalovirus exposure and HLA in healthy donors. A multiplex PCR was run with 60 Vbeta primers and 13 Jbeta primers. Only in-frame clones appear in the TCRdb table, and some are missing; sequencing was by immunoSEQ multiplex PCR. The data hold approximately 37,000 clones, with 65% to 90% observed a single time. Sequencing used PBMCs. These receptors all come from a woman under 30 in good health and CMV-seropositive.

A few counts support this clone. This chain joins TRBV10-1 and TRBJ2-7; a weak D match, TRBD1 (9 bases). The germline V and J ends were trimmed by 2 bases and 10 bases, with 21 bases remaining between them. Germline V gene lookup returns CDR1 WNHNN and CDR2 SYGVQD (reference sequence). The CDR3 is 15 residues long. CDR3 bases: TGCGCCAGCAGTGAGACAGGGGGCGCGGGAGGAGGCCAGTACTTC. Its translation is CASSETGGAGGGQYF.

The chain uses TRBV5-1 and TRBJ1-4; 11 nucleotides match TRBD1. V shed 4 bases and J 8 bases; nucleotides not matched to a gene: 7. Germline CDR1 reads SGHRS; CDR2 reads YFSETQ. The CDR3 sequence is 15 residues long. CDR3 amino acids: CASSGSGTGGEKLFF. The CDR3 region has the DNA TGCGCCAGCAGCGGATCCGGGACAGGGGGAGAAAAACTGTTTTTT.

DNA of the CDR3: TGTGCCAGCAGGGGGGCGTTAGGGGAGCTGTTTTTT. Amino acid sequence: CASRGALGELFF. This chain joins TRBV2 and TRBJ2-2; possible D gene TRBD1, 6 bases. The V end lost 6 bases, the J end lost 8 bases, and 10 bases lay between the germline ends. The CDR3 sequence is 12 residues long. CDR1 and CDR2 (germline): SNHLY, FYNNEI. Using reference TRBV2 and TRBJ2-2 for the parts outside the CDR3, the full variable domain is EPEVTQTPSHQVTQMGQEVILRCVPISNHLYFYWYRQILGQKVEFLVSFYNNEISEKSEIFDDQFSVERPDGSNFTLKIRSTKLEDSAMYFCASRGALGELFFGEGSRLTVL.

The CDR3 loop is CASSLLVEKTQYF. DNA of the CDR3: TGCGCCAGCAGCTTACTAGTGGAGAAGACCCAGTACTTC. The chain carries TRBV5-1 and TRBJ2-5, with D maybe TRBD2 (5 bases). Germline values: CDR1 SGHRS, CDR2 YFSETQ. Trimming took off 2 bases at V and 6 bases at J, with 11 bases between the two ends. The CDR3 loop spans 13 amino acids.

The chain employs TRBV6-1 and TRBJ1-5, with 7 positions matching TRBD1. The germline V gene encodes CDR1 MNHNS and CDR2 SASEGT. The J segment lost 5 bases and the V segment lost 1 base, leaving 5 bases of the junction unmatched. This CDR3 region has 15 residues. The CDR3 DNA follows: TGTGCCAGCAGTGAAGAGGGGGCCTCCTATCAGCCCCAGCATTTT. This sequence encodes CASSEEGASYQPQHF.